A single sample is the source of the 27 T cell receptor beta chains below, sequenced in a study of cytotoxic CD8 clonotypes in ibrutinib-treated CLL. Here immunoSEQ multiplex PCR was the method, and the copy in TCRdb shows in-frame clones only, minus some. Counted here are hundreds of thousands of clones, 70% occurring once; the ten biggest clones make up 15%. The specimen comprised PBMCs, sampled after 24 months of ibrutinib treatment. The source is a human donor with chronic lymphocytic leukemia.

Only a few counts were recorded for this clone. The CDR3, as DNA: TGTGCCAGCCGCAGGGCTTCTGGAAACACCATATATTTT. It yields the protein CASRRASGNTIYF. This chain uses TRBV27 with TRBJ1-3, with D possibly matching TRBD1 (5 bases). Per germline, CDR1 MNHEY and CDR2 SMNVEV (reference sequence). The CDR3 runs 13 residues. The V gene lost 8 bases and the J gene lost 1 base, with 9 bases spanning the gap.

V is TRBV5-8 and J is TRBJ1-5; D is undetermined. Germline V CDR1 and CDR2: SGHTS, YDEGEE. Trimming stripped 2 bases from V and 5 bases from J, with 14 bases between. The CDR3 has 15 residues. This CDR3 reads CASSFRVAGDQPQHF. In DNA form, the CDR3 reads TGTGCCAGCAGCTTTAGGGTTGCGGGAGATCAGCCCCAGCATTTT. The variable domain in full, completed from reference TRBV5-8 and TRBJ1-5, reads EAGVTQSPTHLIKTRGQQATLRCSPISGHTSVYWYQQALGLGLQFLLWYDEGEERNRGNFPPRFSGRQFPNYSSELNVNALELEDSALYLCASSFRVAGDQPQHFGDGTRLSIL.

In this sample, this clone turned up once. The chain has TRBV29-1 and TRBJ2-7, with TRBD2 matching 8 bases. Germline V lookup: CDR1 SQVTM, CDR2 ANQGSEA. This CDR3 region has 13 residues. V was clipped by 6 bases and J by 2 bases; unmatched bases: 6. The CDR3 spells CSVLAGATYEQYF. The CDR3 DNA reads as TGCAGCGTCCTAGCGGGCGCCACCTACGAGCAGTACTTC.

The chain combines TRBV7-2 with TRBJ2-1; no clear D gene. The CDR3 has 14 amino acids. Germline V gene sequence: CDR1 SGHTA, CDR2 FQGNSA. The V gene lost 5 bases and the J gene lost 5 bases, with 13 bases spanning the gap. The CDR3 is CASSLSRLNNEQFF. CDR3 bases: TGTGCCAGCAGCCTGAGCCGACTCAACAATGAGCAGTTCTTC.

This clone was seen more than once but under ten times. V gene TRBV18 combines with J gene TRBJ1-5, with D perhaps TRBD1 (6 bases). V lost 2 bases and J lost 1, with 12 bases in between. The CDR3 is 16 residues long. Germline loops: CDR1 KGHSH, CDR2 LQKENI. This CDR3 is CASSPRGGVSNQPQHF. In nucleotides, the CDR3 is TGTGCCAGCTCACCAAGGGGGGGCGTAAGCAATCAGCCCCAGCATTTT.

The CDR3, as DNA: TGTGCCAGCTCACCACGGGGGAACGGACCGAACACCGGGGAGCTGTTTTTT. This translates into CASSPRGNGPNTGELFF. The chain combines TRBV18 with TRBJ2-2, with D perhaps assigned TRBD1 or TRBD2 (5 bases each). CDR1 is KGHSH, CDR2 LQKENI, per germline. Trimming removed 1 base from V and 0 bases from J, with 12 bases in between. The CDR3 length is 17 residues. Combining the CDR3 with reference TRBV18 and TRBJ2-2 gives the whole variable domain NAGVMQNPRHLVRRRGQEARLRCSPMKGHSHVYWYRQLPEEGLKFMVYLQKENIIDESGMPKERFSAEFPKEGPSILRIQQVVRGDSAAYFCASSPRGNGPNTGELFFGEGSRLTVL.

This rearrangement joins TRBV10-2 to TRBJ1-4; no firm D call. V lost 6 bases, J lost 4 bases, and 12 bases lay in between. The CDR3 loop spans 14 amino acids. Germline CDR1 WSHSY, CDR2 SAAADI. CDR3 in DNA: TGCGCCAGCAGCCCAGGAGGATTTAATGAAAAACTGTTTTTT. Encoded protein: CASSPGGFNEKLFF.

The chain employs TRBV27 and TRBJ2-1; 9 bases map to TRBD1. The CDR3 is 13 residues long. From germline, CDR1 is MNHEY and CDR2 SMNVEV (reference sequence). Losses at the gene ends were 6 bases for V and 8 bases for J; bases not matched to a gene: 5. DNA of the CDR3: TGTGCCAGCAGGAGGGACAGGGATGATGAGCAGTTCTTC. This codes for CASRRDRDDEQFF.

CDR3 in amino acids: CASSAGLAGNEQFF. CDR3 nucleotides: TGTGCCAGCAGTGCGGGACTAGCGGGAAATGAGCAGTTCTTC. The chain has TRBV6-5 and TRBJ2-1; 13 nucleotides align to TRBD2. Germline V gives CDR1 MNHEY, CDR2 SVGAGI. V was pared by 5 bases and J by 7 bases, with 2 bases of the junction left unmatched. This CDR3 is built from 14 residues.

This sequence joins TRBV9 and TRBJ1-2; weak D call: TRBD1 (5 bases). V was cut by 1 base and J by 0 bases, with 10 bases left in between. The CDR3 is 15 residues long. Germline-derived CDR1 and CDR2 are SGDLS and YYNGEE. CDR3 region: CASSVLDRPNYGYTF. CDR3 in DNA: TGTGCCAGCAGCGTACTTGACAGACCTAACTATGGCTACACCTTC. Full variable domain (rest looked up from reference TRBV9 and TRBJ1-2): DSGVTQTPKHLITATGQRVTLRCSPRSGDLSVYWYQQSLDQGLQFLIQYYNGEERAKGNILERFSAQQFPDLHSELNLSSLELGDSALYFCASSVLDRPNYGYTFGSGTRLTVV.

This clone was recorded a few times. This rearrangement joins TRBV2 to TRBJ1-5, with 7 bases aligning to TRBD1. V was clipped by 4 bases and J by 7 bases; unmatched bases: 16. This CDR3 comprises 17 residues. The germline V gene has CDR1 SNHLY and CDR2 FYNNEI. In DNA form, the CDR3 reads TGTGCCAGCAGTGGGGTTTTGTTGGGACAGCAAGGGCAGCCCCAGCATTTT. Encoded protein: CASSGVLLGQQGQPQHF.

The chain uses TRBV6-6 and TRBJ1-4; 7 bases are shared with TRBD1. The CDR3 has 14 residues. J lost 5 bases, V lost 7 bases, and 7 bases had no gene match. CDR1 and CDR2 (germline): MNHNY, SVGAGI (reference sequence). The CDR3 here is CASTMNRGNEKLFF. The CDR3 coding sequence is TGTGCCAGCACCATGAACAGGGGAAATGAAAAACTGTTTTTT.

This chain uses TRBV29-1 with TRBJ2-1; TRBD1 might be the D (5 bases). CDR1 and CDR2 from the germline V gene are SQVTM and ANQGSEA. The CDR3 consists of 12 residues. V shed 4 bases and J shed 9 bases, with 13 bases lying between them. CDR3 sequence: CSVGEGAIEQFF. As DNA, the CDR3 is TGCAGCGTTGGAGAAGGGGCCATTGAGCAGTTCTTC.

CDR3 region: CASSVEGTGPGVDEQFF. The DNA of the CDR3 is TGTGCCAGCAGCGTAGAGGGAACAGGGCCGGGAGTCGATGAGCAGTTCTTC. The chain uses TRBV9 and TRBJ2-1; D might be TRBD1 or TRBD2, each matching 6 bases. Germline V lookup: CDR1 SGDLS, CDR2 YYNGEE. Trimming pared 0 bases from V and 8 bases from J, leaving 21 bases between. This CDR3 is built from 17 residues.

The V call is TRBV6-5, the J call TRBJ2-7; no firm D call. The germline V gene has CDR1 MNHEY and CDR2 SVGAGI. V was trimmed by 11 bases and J by 4 bases, leaving 15 bases between them. This CDR3 contains 12 residues. The CDR3 sequence is CAPISGWYEQYF. CDR3 nucleotides: TGTGCCCCAATATCTGGGTGGTACGAGCAGTACTTC.

This clone was seen a single time. The V call is TRBV27, the J call TRBJ2-7; possible D gene TRBD1, 5 bases. V was cut by 4 bases and J by 1 base, with 14 bases left in between. The length of the CDR3 is 15 residues. Looked up from germline, CDR1 is MNHEY and CDR2 is SMNVEV (reference sequence). CDR3 loop: CASSSVRASSYEQYF. Written as DNA, the CDR3 is TGTGCCAGCAGTTCGGTCAGGGCATCTTCCTACGAGCAGTACTTC.

The chain joins TRBV5-1 to TRBJ1-1; D perhaps matches TRBD1 (6 bases). V lost 1 base to trimming and J lost 4 bases, with 14 bases between them. There are 15 residues in the CDR3. CDR1 is SGHRS and CDR2 is YFSETQ in the germline V gene. CDR3 residues: CASSLSGAGITEAFF. DNA for the CDR3: TGCGCCAGCAGCTTGTCAGGGGCGGGAATCACTGAAGCTTTCTTT.

The genes are TRBV28 and TRBJ2-7; D not certain. Per the germline V gene, CDR1 is MDHEN and CDR2 is SYDVKM. The ends were cut back, 5 bases at V and 0 bases at J, with 11 bases in the middle. The CDR3 is 14 amino acids. This chain's CDR3 is CASSLPLSSYEQYF. In DNA form, the CDR3 reads TGTGCCAGCAGTCTCCCTTTGAGCTCCTACGAGCAGTACTTC. The full variable domain, completed using reference TRBV28 and TRBJ2-7, is DVKVTQSSRYLVKRTGEKVFLECVQDMDHENMFWYRQDPGLGLRLIYFSYDVKMKEKGDIPEGYSVSREKKERFSLILESASTNQTSMYLCASSLPLSSYEQYFGPGTRLTVT.

This clone showed up just a few times. This rearrangement joins TRBV7-3 to TRBJ1-1; TRBD1 might be the D (6 bases). Trimming removed 5 bases from V and 3 bases from J, with 13 bases in between. The CDR3 has 14 amino acids. CDR1 and CDR2 (germline): SGHTA, FQGTGA. CDR3 protein: CASSLRGGDTEAFF. The CDR3 DNA reads TGTGCCAGCAGCCTCCGGGGGGGCGACACTGAAGCTTTCTTT.

As for this clone: Within the sample, other DNA sequences also encode this same CDR3. The CDR3, as DNA: TGCGCCAGCAGCTTCAGGGAGGACACTGAAGCTTTCTTT. Its protein product is CASSFREDTEAFF. The gene calls are TRBV5-1 and TRBJ1-1; weak D call: TRBD1 (5 bases). This CDR3 has 13 residues. Trimming removed 2 bases at V and 3 bases at J, with 8 bases between. Germline V gives CDR1 SGHRS, CDR2 YFSETQ. Full variable domain (missing parts from reference TRBV5-1 and TRBJ1-1): KAGVTQTPRYLIKTRGQQVTLSCSPISGHRSVSWYQQTPGQGLQFLFEYFSETQRNKGNFPGRFSGRQFSNSRSEMNVSTLELGDSALYLCASSFREDTEAFFGQGTRLTVV.

The chain uses TRBV7-8 and TRBJ2-7, with 7 positions matching TRBD1. V lost 1 base and J lost 2; bases outside the gene matches: 5. Germline V gene lookup returns CDR1 SGHVS and CDR2 FQNEAQ. This CDR3 is 15 amino acids long. CDR3 protein: CASSLGKGATYEQYF. CDR3 in DNA: TGTGCCAGCAGCTTAGGGAAGGGGGCAACCTACGAGCAGTACTTC.

This rearrangement joins TRBV6-1 to TRBJ2-7; TRBD2 is a possible D gene (6 bases). CDR1 MNHNS and CDR2 SASEGT come from the germline V gene. This CDR3 has 15 amino acids. V was trimmed by 4 bases and J by 3 bases, leaving 16 bases between them. Here the CDR3 reads CASSALPGLNYEQYF. The CDR3 DNA follows: TGTGCCAGCAGTGCCTTACCGGGACTTAACTACGAGCAGTACTTC.

The J gene is TRBJ2-2, the V gene TRBV28; D ambiguous. CDR1 is MDHEN, CDR2 SYDVKM, per germline. V lost 3 bases and J 6 bases, leaving 23 bases between the germline ends. This CDR3 region has 18 residues. CDR3 sequence: CASSFAVQSSSYAGELFF. In DNA, the CDR3 is TGTGCCAGCAGTTTTGCAGTTCAATCTTCTTCCTACGCCGGGGAGCTGTTTTTT.

The V call is TRBV6-4, the J call TRBJ2-3, with TRBD1 identical over 10 bases. Germline loops: CDR1 MRHNA, CDR2 SNTAGT. The CDR3 has 13 amino acids. After removal of 6 bases from V and 5 bases from J, the junction contained 2 bases not matched to a gene. The CDR3 spells CASSRDRGDTQYF. The CDR3 region has the DNA TGTGCCAGCAGCCGGGACAGGGGAGATACGCAGTATTTT.

The chain links TRBV27 to TRBJ1-4; D remains ambiguous. Germline lookup yields CDR1 MNHEY and CDR2 SMNVEV (reference sequence). There are 15 residues in the CDR3. The ends were cut back, 0 bases at V and 4 bases at J, with 9 bases in the middle. For the CDR3, the DNA is TGTGCCAGCAGTTTATCGATGACCGGTAATGAAAAACTGTTTTTT. Translating gives CASSLSMTGNEKLFF.

This chain connects TRBV28 to TRBJ1-1; 9 nucleotides match TRBD1. The CDR3 is 14 amino acids. V was pared by 5 bases and J by 0 bases, with 1 base of the junction left unmatched. CDR1 is MDHEN and CDR2 is SYDVKM in the germline V gene. The CDR3 DNA is TGTGCCAGCAGTGGGACAGGGATGAACACTGAAGCTTTCTTT. It codes for CASSGTGMNTEAFF.

In this sample, this clone turned up a few times. The chain's CDR3 is CATSGHTNYGYTF. The CDR3 DNA follows: TGTGCCACCAGCGGACACACTAACTATGGCTACACCTTC. V usage is TRBV15 and J usage is TRBJ1-2; D might be TRBD1 (5 bases). In germline, CDR1 is LNHNV, CDR2 YYDKDF (reference sequence). CDR3 length equals 13 residues. V was pared by 5 bases and J by 0 bases, with 7 bases between.